This entry lists 3 T cell receptor beta chains sequenced from one sample in a study of T cell responses to AZD1222 COVID-19 vaccine. The assay was immunoSEQ multiplex PCR, and TCRdb's table has in-frame clones only and misses some. The table lists about 150,000 clones, around 86% of them singletons. Sequenced here: peripheral blood, sampled 28 days after the second AZD1222 dose. The receptors stem from an adult who received the AZD1222 COVID-19 vaccine.

This rearrangement joins TRBV11-2 to TRBJ2-1; D remains unclear. From germline, CDR1 is SGHAT and CDR2 FQNNGV. V lost 4 bases, J lost 5 bases, and 12 bases lay in between. The CDR3 is 14 residues long. CDR3 bases: TGTGCCAGCAGCTCCGGGCCATACGACAATGAGCAGTTCTTC. Translating gives CASSSGPYDNEQFF.

In nucleotides, the CDR3 is TGTGCCAGCAGCTTAGTGGGGCCTGGGGCCAACGTCCTGACTTTC. Residues: CASSLVGPGANVLTF. This sequence joins TRBV7-2 and TRBJ2-6; a possible D gene is TRBD1 (5 bases). The germline V gene encodes CDR1 SGHTA and CDR2 FQGNSA. The CDR3 spans 15 residues. Trimming took off 1 base at V and 2 bases at J, with 6 bases between the two ends. Together with reference TRBV7-2 and TRBJ2-6, the CDR3 gives the full variable domain: GAGVSQSPSNKVTEKGKDVELRCDPISGHTALYWYRQSLGQGLEFLIYFQGNSAPDKSGLPSDRFSAERTGGSVSTLTIQRTQQEDSAVYLCASSLVGPGANVLTFGAGSRLTVL.

This clone came up many times. A junction end diverges from the germline sequence, so it may reflect a read error. The chain carries TRBV7-7 and TRBJ1-5; 8 bases align to TRBD1. The CDR3 sequence is 16 residues long. The germline V gene encodes CDR1 SSHAT and CDR2 FNYEAQ (reference sequence). DNA of the CDR3: TGTGCTAGCAGCTTAGCTGTTTCGGACAGGGATCAGCCCCAGCATTTT. As protein: CASSLAVSDRDQPQHF.